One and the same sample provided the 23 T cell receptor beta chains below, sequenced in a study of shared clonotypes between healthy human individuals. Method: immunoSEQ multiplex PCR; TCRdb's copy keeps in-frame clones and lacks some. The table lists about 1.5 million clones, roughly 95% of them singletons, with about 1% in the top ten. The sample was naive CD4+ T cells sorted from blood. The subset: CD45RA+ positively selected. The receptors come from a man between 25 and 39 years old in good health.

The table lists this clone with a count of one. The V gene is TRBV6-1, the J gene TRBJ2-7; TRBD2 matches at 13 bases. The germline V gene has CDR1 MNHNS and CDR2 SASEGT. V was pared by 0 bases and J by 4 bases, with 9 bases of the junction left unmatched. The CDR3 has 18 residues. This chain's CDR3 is CASSEALPLAGGRYEQYF. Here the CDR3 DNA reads TGTGCCAGCAGTGAAGCATTACCACTAGCGGGAGGGCGATACGAGCAGTACTTC.

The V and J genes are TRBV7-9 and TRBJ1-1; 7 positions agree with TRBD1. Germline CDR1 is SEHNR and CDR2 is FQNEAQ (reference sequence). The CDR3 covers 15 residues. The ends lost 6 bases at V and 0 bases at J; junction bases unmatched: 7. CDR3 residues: CASSSPRGLNTEAFF. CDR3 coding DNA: TGTGCCAGCAGTTCGCCGAGGGGGCTGAACACTGAAGCTTTCTTT.

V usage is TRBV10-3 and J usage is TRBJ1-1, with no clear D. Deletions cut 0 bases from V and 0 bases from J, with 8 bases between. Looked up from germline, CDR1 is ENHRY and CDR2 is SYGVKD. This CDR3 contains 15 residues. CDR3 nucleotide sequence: TGTGCCATCAGTGAGTCTAGACCCCTGAACACTGAAGCTTTCTTT. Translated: CAISESRPLNTEAFF.

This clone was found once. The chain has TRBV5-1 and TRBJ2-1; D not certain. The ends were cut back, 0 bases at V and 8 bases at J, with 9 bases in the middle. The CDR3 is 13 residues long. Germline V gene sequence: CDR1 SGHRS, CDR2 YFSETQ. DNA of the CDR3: TGCGCCAGCAGCTTGGTGGGCCTAGATGAGCAGTTCTTC. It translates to CASSLVGLDEQFF.

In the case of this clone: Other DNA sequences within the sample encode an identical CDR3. CDR3 bases: TGCAGTGCTAGTGTACACGAGCAGTACTTC. The encoded protein is CSASVHEQYF. The chain employs TRBV20-1 and TRBJ2-7, with unresolved D. Germline V gene data show CDR1 as DFQATT and CDR2 as SNEGSKA (reference sequence). The CDR3 is 10 amino acids. Trimming cost V 3 bases and J 5 bases, with 5 bases left between them.

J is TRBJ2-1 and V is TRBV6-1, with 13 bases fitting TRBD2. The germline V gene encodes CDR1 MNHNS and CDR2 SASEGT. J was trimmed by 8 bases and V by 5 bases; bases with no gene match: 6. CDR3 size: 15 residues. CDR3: CASSLLAGGPYEQFF. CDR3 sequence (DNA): TGTGCCAGCAGTTTACTAGCGGGAGGGCCATATGAGCAGTTCTTC.

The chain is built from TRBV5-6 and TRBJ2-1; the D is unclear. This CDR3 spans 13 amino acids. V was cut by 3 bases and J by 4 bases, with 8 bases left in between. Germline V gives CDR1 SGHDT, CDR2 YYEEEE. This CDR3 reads CASSSDPYNEQFF. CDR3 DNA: TGTGCCAGCAGCTCGGACCCTTACAATGAGCAGTTCTTC. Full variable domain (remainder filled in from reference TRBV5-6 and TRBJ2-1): DAGVTQSPTHLIKTRGQQVTLRCSPKSGHDTVSWYQQALGQGPQFIFQYYEEEERQRGNFPDRFSGHQFPNYSSELNVNALLLGDSALYLCASSSDPYNEQFFGPGTRLTVL.

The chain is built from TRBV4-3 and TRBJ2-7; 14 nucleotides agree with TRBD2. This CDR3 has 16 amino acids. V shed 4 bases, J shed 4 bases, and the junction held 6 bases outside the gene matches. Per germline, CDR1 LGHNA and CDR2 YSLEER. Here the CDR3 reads CASSRGTSGSTYEQYF. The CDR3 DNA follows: TGCGCCAGCAGCCGAGGGACTAGCGGGAGTACTTACGAGCAGTACTTC.

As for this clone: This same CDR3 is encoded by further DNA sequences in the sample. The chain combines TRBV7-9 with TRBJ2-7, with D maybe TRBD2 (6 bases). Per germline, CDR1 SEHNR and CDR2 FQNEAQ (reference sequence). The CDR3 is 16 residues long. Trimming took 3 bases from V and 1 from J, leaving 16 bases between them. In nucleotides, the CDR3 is TGTGCCAGCAGCTTCGGACTGGCGGGGTTTTCCTACGAGCAGTACTTC. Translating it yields CASSFGLAGFSYEQYF.

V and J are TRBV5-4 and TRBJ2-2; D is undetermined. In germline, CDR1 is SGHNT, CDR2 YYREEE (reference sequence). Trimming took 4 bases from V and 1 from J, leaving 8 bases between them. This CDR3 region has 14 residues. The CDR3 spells CASSPPRNTGELFF. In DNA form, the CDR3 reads TGTGCCAGCAGCCCGCCGCGGAACACCGGGGAGCTGTTTTTT.

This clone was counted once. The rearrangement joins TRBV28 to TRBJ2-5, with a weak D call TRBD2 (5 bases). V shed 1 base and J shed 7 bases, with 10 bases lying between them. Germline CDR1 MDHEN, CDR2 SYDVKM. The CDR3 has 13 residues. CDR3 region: CASSLSLEGTQYF. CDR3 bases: TGTGCCAGCAGTTTATCCCTCGAGGGGACCCAGTACTTC.

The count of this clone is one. As DNA, the CDR3 is TGTGCCAGCAGTGTTGGGAGGGCCGGTTCCAATGAGCAGTTCTTC. Translated, it gives CASSVGRAGSNEQFF. V gene TRBV6-1 combines with J gene TRBJ2-1; the match to TRBD2 covers 7 bases. The ends lost 4 bases at V and 6 bases at J; junction bases unmatched: 9. The CDR3 length is 15 residues. Germline CDR1 and CDR2: MNHNS and SASEGT.

The CDR3: CASSSTSPGELFF. The CDR3 DNA follows: TGCGCCAGCAGCTCAACTAGCCCCGGGGAGCTGTTTTTT. The rearrangement uses TRBV5-1 and TRBJ2-2, with a weak D call TRBD2 (6 bases). CDR1 is SGHRS, CDR2 YFSETQ, per germline. CDR3 length equals 13 residues. The V end lost 3 bases, the J end lost 6 bases, and 9 bases lay between the germline ends.

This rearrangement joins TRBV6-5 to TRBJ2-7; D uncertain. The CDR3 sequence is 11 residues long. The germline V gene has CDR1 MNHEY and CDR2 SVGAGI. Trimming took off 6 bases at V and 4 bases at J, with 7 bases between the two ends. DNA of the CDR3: TGTGCCAGCAGGGTGGGATACGAGCAGTACTTC. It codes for CASRVGYEQYF.

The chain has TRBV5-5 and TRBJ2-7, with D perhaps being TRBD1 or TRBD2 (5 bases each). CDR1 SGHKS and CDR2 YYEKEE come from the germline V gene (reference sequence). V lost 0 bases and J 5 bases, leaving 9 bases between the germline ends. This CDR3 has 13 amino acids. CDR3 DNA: TGTGCCAGCAGCTTGGCAGGGAGCCACGAGCAGTACTTC. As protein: CASSLAGSHEQYF. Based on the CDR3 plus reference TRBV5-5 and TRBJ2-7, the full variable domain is DAGVTQSPTHLIKTRGQQVTLRCSPISGHKSVSWYQQVLGQGPQFIFQYYEKEERGRGNFPDRFSARQFPNYSSELNVNALLLGDSALYLCASSLAGSHEQYFGPGTRLTVT.

The CDR3 loop reads CASQRPGTAMNTEAFF. The CDR3 nucleotides are TGTGCCAGCCAACGTCCCGGGACGGCCATGAACACTGAAGCTTTCTTT. The genes are TRBV2 and TRBJ1-1; D is perhaps TRBD1 (5 bases). With 8 bases removed from V and 0 bases from J, the gap between germline ends came to 19 bases. Germline lookup yields CDR1 SNHLY and CDR2 FYNNEI. The CDR3 sequence is 16 residues long. The full variable domain, its missing parts supplied by reference TRBV2 and TRBJ1-1, is EPEVTQTPSHQVTQMGQEVILRCVPISNHLYFYWYRQILGQKVEFLVSFYNNEISEKSEIFDDQFSVERPDGSNFTLKIRSTKLEDSAMYFCASQRPGTAMNTEAFFGQGTRLTVV.

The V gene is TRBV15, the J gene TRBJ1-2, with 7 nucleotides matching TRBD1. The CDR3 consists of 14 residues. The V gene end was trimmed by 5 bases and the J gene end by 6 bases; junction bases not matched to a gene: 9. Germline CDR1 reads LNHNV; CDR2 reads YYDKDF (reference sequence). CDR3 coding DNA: TGTGCCACCAGCGGGGGGGCACAGGGGAATGGCTACACCTTC. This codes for CATSGGAQGNGYTF.

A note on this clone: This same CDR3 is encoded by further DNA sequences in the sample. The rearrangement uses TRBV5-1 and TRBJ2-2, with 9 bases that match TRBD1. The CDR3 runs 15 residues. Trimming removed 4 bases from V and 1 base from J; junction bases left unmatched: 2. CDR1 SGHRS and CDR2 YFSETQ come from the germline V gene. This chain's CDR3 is CASSPGQGNTGELFF. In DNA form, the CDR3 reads TGCGCCAGCAGCCCGGGACAGGGGAACACCGGGGAGCTGTTTTTT. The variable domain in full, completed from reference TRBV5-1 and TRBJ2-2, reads KAGVTQTPRYLIKTRGQQVTLSCSPISGHRSVSWYQQTPGQGLQFLFEYFSETQRNKGNFPGRFSGRQFSNSRSEMNVSTLELGDSALYLCASSPGQGNTGELFFGEGSRLTVL.

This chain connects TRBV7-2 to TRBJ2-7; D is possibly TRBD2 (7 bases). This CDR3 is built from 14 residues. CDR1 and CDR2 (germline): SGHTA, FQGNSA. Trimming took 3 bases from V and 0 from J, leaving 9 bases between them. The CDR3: CASSLRGRSYEQYF. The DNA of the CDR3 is TGTGCCAGCAGCTTGCGGGGGCGCTCCTACGAGCAGTACTTC.

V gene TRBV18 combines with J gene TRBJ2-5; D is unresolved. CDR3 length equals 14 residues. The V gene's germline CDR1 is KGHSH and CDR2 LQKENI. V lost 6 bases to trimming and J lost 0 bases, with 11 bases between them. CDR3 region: CASSPDRNQETQYF. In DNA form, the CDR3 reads TGTGCCAGCTCCCCCGACCGAAACCAAGAGACCCAGTACTTC.

The CDR3 nucleotides read TGTGCCAGCGGAAGGGACAGGGAGGGCAATCAGCCCCAGCATTTT. Its protein is CASGRDREGNQPQHF. J is TRBJ1-5 and V is TRBV21-1; the DNA was not compared with TRBD1, the D call given in the table. TRBV21-1 is a known pseudogene. The CDR3 is 15 residues long.

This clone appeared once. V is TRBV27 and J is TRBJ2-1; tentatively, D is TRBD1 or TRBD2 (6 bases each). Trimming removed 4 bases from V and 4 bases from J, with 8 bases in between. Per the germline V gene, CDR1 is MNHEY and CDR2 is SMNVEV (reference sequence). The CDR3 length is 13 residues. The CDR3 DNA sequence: TGTGCCAGCAGTTGGAGGGGGTACAATGAGCAGTTCTTC. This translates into CASSWRGYNEQFF.

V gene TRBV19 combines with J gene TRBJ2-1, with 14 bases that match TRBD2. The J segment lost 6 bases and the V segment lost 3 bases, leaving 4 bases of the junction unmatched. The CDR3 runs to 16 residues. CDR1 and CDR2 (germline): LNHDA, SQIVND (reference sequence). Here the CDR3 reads CASSIFGTSGSNEQFF. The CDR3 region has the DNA TGTGCCAGTAGTATTTTTGGGACTAGCGGGAGCAATGAGCAGTTCTTC.